The 30 T cell receptor beta chains presented below share a single source sample, sequenced in a study of blood T cell repertoires in COVID-19. Only in-frame clones appear in the TCRdb table, and some are missing; sequencing was by immunoSEQ multiplex PCR. The sample consists of around 150,000 clones, 75% to 90% of them appearing once. The sequencing sample was made of peripheral blood. These receptors were collected from a woman aged 55-69 years with active COVID-19.

This clone has a single count. The CDR3 nucleotides are TGTGCCAGCAGCTTCGACAGGGGGCGACTGAACACTGAAGCTTTCTTT. The encoded protein is CASSFDRGRLNTEAFF. The rearrangement links TRBV7-2 to TRBJ1-1; 10 bases line up with TRBD1. Germline CDR1 is SGHTA and CDR2 is FQGNSA. CDR3 length equals 16 residues. V was clipped by 3 bases and J by 0 bases; unmatched bases: 4.

The chain employs TRBV5-1 and TRBJ1-4, with D tentatively TRBD1 (6 bases). V was trimmed by 0 bases and J by 0 bases, leaving 12 bases between them. CDR1 SGHRS and CDR2 YFSETQ come from the germline V gene. The CDR3 is made up of 17 amino acids. The CDR3: CASSLGDTLATNEKLFF. CDR3 DNA: TGCGCCAGCAGCTTGGGGGACACCCTTGCAACTAATGAAAAACTGTTTTTT.

The chain recombines TRBV19 with TRBJ2-3; TRBD1 agrees at 8 bases. The V and J ends lost 4 bases and 8 bases, in that order; junction bases with no gene match: 5. Germline lookup yields CDR1 LNHDA and CDR2 SQIVND (reference sequence). The CDR3 has 13 residues. CDR3: CASSTQTGATQYF. The CDR3 nucleotides read TGTGCCAGTAGTACGCAGACAGGGGCTACGCAGTATTTT.

V gene TRBV6-5 combines with J gene TRBJ2-7; a weak D match, TRBD2 (6 bases). There are 12 residues in the CDR3. The V gene lost 5 bases and the J gene lost 6 bases, with 11 bases spanning the gap. Germline loops: CDR1 MNHEY, CDR2 SVGAGI. The CDR3 DNA reads TGTGCCAGCAGTCAATCCGGGGGCGAGCAGTACTTC. It translates to CASSQSGGEQYF.

J is TRBJ1-2 and V is TRBV20-1, with unresolved D. The CDR3 covers 10 residues. The V and J ends lost 6 bases and 5 bases respectively, with 7 bases between them. The germline V gene has CDR1 DFQATT and CDR2 SNEGSKA (reference sequence). CDR3 nucleotide sequence: TGCAGTGCCCGGGTTTATGGCTACACCTTC. Encoded protein: CSARVYGYTF.

V gene TRBV5-1 combines with J gene TRBJ1-1; TRBD1 matches at 7 bases. The germline V gene encodes CDR1 SGHRS and CDR2 YFSETQ. The ends lost 5 bases at V and 8 bases at J; junction bases unmatched: 12. The CDR3 runs to 14 residues. In DNA, the CDR3 is TGCGCCAGCAGTTCCCGACAGGGTCTGGTCGAAGCTTTCTTT. As protein: CASSSRQGLVEAFF.

J is TRBJ1-1 and V is TRBV7-2; D not certain. Germline V lookup: CDR1 SGHTA, CDR2 FQGNSA. This CDR3 comprises 16 residues. V lost 5 bases to trimming and J lost 5 bases, with 21 bases between them. DNA for the CDR3: TGTGCCAGCAGCCTTCGGGCGCTGGGAGTCCGGACTGAAGCTTTCTTT. Its translation is CASSLRALGVRTEAFF.

The rearrangement uses TRBV9 and TRBJ2-1, with 9 bases lining up with TRBD2. This CDR3 contains 16 residues. Germline V CDR1 and CDR2: SGDLS, YYNGEE. Unmatched junction bases numbered 2, after V lost 0 bases and J lost 1 base. The CDR3 region is CASSVVSGGSYNEQFF. In nucleotides, the CDR3 is TGTGCCAGCAGCGTAGTTAGCGGGGGTTCCTACAATGAGCAGTTCTTC.

This sequence joins TRBV19 and TRBJ2-7; tentative D call: TRBD1 (5 bases). Trimming cost V 1 base and J 7 bases, with 14 bases left between them. Germline loops: CDR1 LNHDA, CDR2 SQIVND (reference sequence). CDR3 length: 14 residues. The CDR3 DNA reads as TGTGCCAGTAGTATAGCAAAGGGTAAGGGGGAGCAGTACTTC. It encodes CASSIAKGKGEQYF. Together with reference TRBV19 and TRBJ2-7, the CDR3 gives the full variable domain: DGGITQSPKYLFRKEGQNVTLSCEQNLNHDAMYWYRQDPGQGLRLIYYSQIVNDFQKGDIAEGYSVSREKKESFPLTVTSAQKNPTAFYLCASSIAKGKGEQYFGPGTRLTVT.

V and J are TRBV3-1 (or the pseudogene TRBV3-2) and TRBJ2-2, with 8 bases lining up with TRBD2. CDR1 LGHDT and CDR2 YNNKEL come from the germline V gene (reference sequence). This CDR3 contains 15 residues. V lost 4 bases, J lost 3 bases, and 4 bases stayed unmatched. The CDR3 DNA reads as TGTGCCAGCAGCCTTTTCGGGGGGGACACCGGGGAGCTGTTTTTT. Amino acids: CASSLFGGDTGELFF.

The chain combines TRBV19 with TRBJ1-3; D call uncertain. V lost 5 bases, J lost 2 bases, and 19 bases lay in between. Germline V CDR1 and CDR2: LNHDA, SQIVND (reference sequence). The CDR3 has 17 residues. The CDR3 nucleotides are TGTGCCAGTAGTTCCCGACCGGGTGAGGGTACTGGAAACACCATATATTTT. It specifies CASSSRPGEGTGNTIYF.

The chain combines TRBV6-2 or TRBV6-3 with TRBJ1-2, with a possible D match to TRBD1 (6 bases). The length of the CDR3 is 16 residues. Germline V gives CDR1 MNHEY, CDR2 SVGEGT. With 5 bases removed from V and 2 bases from J, the gap between germline ends came to 18 bases. This CDR3 reads CASSPETQTGNYGYTF. In nucleotides, the CDR3 is TGTGCCAGCAGTCCCGAGACCCAAACAGGGAACTATGGCTACACCTTC.

The chain has TRBV11-2 and TRBJ2-5; 12 nucleotides line up with TRBD1. In germline, CDR1 is SGHAT, CDR2 FQNNGV. This CDR3 is 14 amino acids long. Trimming cost V 3 bases and J 5 bases; bases outside gene matches: 1. The CDR3: CASSLGQGAETQYF. The CDR3 DNA sequence: TGTGCCAGCAGCTTGGGACAGGGGGCGGAGACCCAGTACTTC.

This chain joins TRBV27 and TRBJ1-4, with D perhaps matching TRBD1 (5 bases). The V end lost 5 bases, the J end lost 10 bases, and 11 bases lay between the germline ends. Germline values: CDR1 MNHEY, CDR2 SMNVEV (reference sequence). This CDR3 region has 12 residues. This CDR3 reads CASSVSGGKLFF. In DNA, the CDR3 is TGTGCCAGCAGTGTGTCGGGGGGAAAACTGTTTTTT.

The chain is built from TRBV13 and TRBJ2-7; TRBD1 matches at 10 bases. This CDR3 has 16 residues. V lost 2 bases to trimming and J lost 2 bases; unmatched junction nucleotides: 6. The germline gives CDR1 PRHDT, CDR2 FYEKMQ (reference sequence). CDR3 residues: CASSLSGQGGTYEQYF. The DNA of the CDR3 is TGTGCCAGCAGCTTAAGTGGACAGGGGGGAACCTACGAGCAGTACTTC. The whole variable domain, remainder taken from reference TRBV13 and TRBJ2-7, is AAGVIQSPRHLIKEKRETATLKCYPIPRHDTVYWYQQGPGQDPQFLISFYEKMQSDKGSIPDRFSAQQFSDYHSELNMSSLELGDSALYFCASSLSGQGGTYEQYFGPGTRLTVT.

This sequence joins TRBV18 and TRBJ1-2; the D gene is possibly TRBD1 (5 bases). V was pared by 3 bases and J by 3 bases, with 14 bases between. The CDR3 totals 15 residues. CDR1 and CDR2 from the germline V gene are KGHSH and LQKENI. This CDR3 reads CASSPPWGGDYGYTF. DNA for the CDR3: TGTGCCAGCTCACCCCCGTGGGGGGGAGACTATGGCTACACCTTC.

The sample holds one count of this clone. V is TRBV2 and J is TRBJ1-5, with 9 positions matching TRBD1. Trimming cost V 4 bases and J 2 bases; bases outside gene matches: 6. Germline V gene sequence: CDR1 SNHLY, CDR2 FYNNEI. The CDR3 is made up of 16 amino acids. The CDR3: CASSALQGAGNQPQHF. The CDR3 DNA sequence: TGTGCCAGCAGTGCCCTACAGGGGGCTGGCAATCAGCCCCAGCATTTT. Complete variable domain (other parts from reference TRBV2 and TRBJ1-5): EPEVTQTPSHQVTQMGQEVILRCVPISNHLYFYWYRQILGQKVEFLVSFYNNEISEKSEIFDDQFSVERPDGSNFTLKIRSTKLEDSAMYFCASSALQGAGNQPQHFGDGTRLSIL.

The chain recombines TRBV4-2 with TRBJ2-5; D not resolved. In germline, CDR1 is LGHNA, CDR2 YNFKEQ. V lost 0 bases and J lost 5, with 7 bases in between. This CDR3 comprises 13 residues. CDR3 residues: CASSQESRETQYF. CDR3 nucleotide sequence: TGTGCCAGCAGCCAAGAATCGAGGGAGACCCAGTACTTC.

This clone was found a few times. This chain connects TRBV2 to TRBJ1-3; 10 bases line up with TRBD1. CDR3 length: 15 residues. Germline V gene lookup returns CDR1 SNHLY and CDR2 FYNNEI. V shed 6 bases and J 4 bases; nucleotides not matched to a gene: 6. CDR3 sequence: CASSRQGAGGNTIYF. The CDR3 coding sequence is TGTGCCAGCAGCAGACAGGGGGCTGGCGGAAACACCATATATTTT.

This chain's CDR3 is CASSRTGHSTGELFF. The CDR3 DNA reads TGTGCCAGCAGTCGTACAGGGCACAGCACCGGGGAGCTGTTTTTT. This chain joins TRBV28 and TRBJ2-2, with D tentatively TRBD1 (6 bases). Trimming left V 5 bases short and J 4 bases short, with 14 bases between. The CDR3 has 15 amino acids. Germline CDR1 is MDHEN and CDR2 is SYDVKM.

This clone appeared a few times. The chain is built from TRBV9 and TRBJ2-1, with TRBD2 identical over 12 bases. After removal of 3 bases from V and 5 bases from J, the junction contained 6 bases not matched to a gene. Germline CDR1 SGDLS, CDR2 YYNGEE. The CDR3 totals 16 residues. The CDR3 DNA sequence: TGTGCCAGCAGCGCTATCCTAGCGGGAGGGAACAATGAGCAGTTCTTC. Translating it yields CASSAILAGGNNEQFF. The variable domain in full, with the rest retrieved from reference TRBV9 and TRBJ2-1, is DSGVTQTPKHLITATGQRVTLRCSPRSGDLSVYWYQQSLDQGLQFLIQYYNGEERAKGNILERFSAQQFPDLHSELNLSSLELGDSALYFCASSAILAGGNNEQFFGPGTRLTVL.

The CDR3 DNA follows: TGTGCCAGCAGCTTGGCCCAGACTAGCGGGAGGGCAGATACGCAGTATTTT. This gives the protein CASSLAQTSGRADTQYF. The rearrangement links TRBV5-5 to TRBJ2-3, with TRBD2 matching over 14 bases. This CDR3 comprises 17 residues. Trimming at V came to 0 bases and at J to 4 bases, leaving 4 bases not matched to a gene. CDR1 and CDR2 from the germline V gene are SGHKS and YYEKEE (reference sequence).

Here the CDR3 reads CASSLAGGEFNQPQHF. In nucleotides, the CDR3 is TGTGCCAGCAGCTTAGCAGGGGGCGAGTTCAATCAGCCCCAGCATTTT. The chain combines TRBV7-2 with TRBJ1-5; 7 nucleotides match TRBD1. With 0 bases clipped from V and 3 bases from J, the junction kept 5 bases outside the gene matches. This CDR3 region has 16 residues. Germline V gene data show CDR1 as SGHTA and CDR2 as FQGNSA.

The V gene is TRBV29-1, the J gene TRBJ2-5; D ambiguous. The CDR3 runs 13 residues. The V end lost 6 bases, the J end lost 5 bases, and 16 bases lay between the germline ends. Looked up from germline, CDR1 is SQVTM and CDR2 is ANQGSEA. The CDR3 DNA reads as TGCAGCGTAGAGACTCGTCTTGGGGAGACCCAGTACTTC. The encoded protein is CSVETRLGETQYF.

V gene TRBV27 combines with J gene TRBJ2-7; 9 bases fit TRBD1. V shed 5 bases, J shed 2 bases, and the junction held 10 bases outside the gene matches. Per the germline V gene, CDR1 is MNHEY and CDR2 is SMNVEV (reference sequence). This CDR3 spans 16 amino acids. The CDR3 DNA sequence: TGTGCCAGCAGTCCCTCCCCCGGGACAGGGACCTACGAGCAGTACTTC. Amino acids: CASSPSPGTGTYEQYF.

The genes are TRBV27 and TRBJ2-7; D possibly corresponds to TRBD1 (5 bases). The CDR3 sequence is 13 residues long. CDR1 is MNHEY and CDR2 is SMNVEV in the germline V gene (reference sequence). With 8 bases removed from V and 1 base from J, the gap between germline ends came to 12 bases. CDR3 DNA sequence: TGTGCCAGCGGCCAGACAGATTCCTACGAGCAGTACTTC. Amino acid sequence: CASGQTDSYEQYF.

The J gene is TRBJ2-1, the V gene TRBV7-2, with 15 bases lining up with TRBD2. The CDR3 length is 16 residues. CDR1 and CDR2 from the germline V gene are SGHTA and FQGNSA. V shed 5 bases and J 7 bases; nucleotides not matched to a gene: 6. CDR3 nucleotides: TGTGCCAGCAGCCGGACTAGCGGGAGGGCCGGGAATGAGCAGTTCTTC. Its protein is CASSRTSGRAGNEQFF.

This rearrangement joins TRBV6-1 to TRBJ2-5, with TRBD2 matching 8 bases. Losses at the gene ends were 2 bases for V and 5 bases for J; bases not matched to a gene: 7. The CDR3 loop spans 15 amino acids. Germline CDR1 MNHNS, CDR2 SASEGT. The CDR3 region has the DNA TGTGCCAGCAGTGAATTTGGCGGGAGGAGGGAGACCCAGTACTTC. This gives the protein CASSEFGGRRETQYF.

CDR3 amino acids: CASSSLRVPSNYGYTF. The CDR3, as DNA: TGTGCCAGCAGTTCTCTCCGGGTCCCGTCTAACTATGGCTACACCTTC. The V gene is TRBV28, the J gene TRBJ1-2; D gene unclear. The germline V and J ends were trimmed by 4 bases and 0 bases, with 15 bases remaining between them. The CDR3 runs to 16 residues. Germline CDR1 is MDHEN and CDR2 is SYDVKM.

The CDR3 protein is CASSPYRGVNEQYF. CDR3 nucleotide sequence: TGTGCCAGCTCACCGTACAGGGGAGTGAATGAGCAGTACTTC. V and J are TRBV18 and TRBJ2-7, with 7 bases matching TRBD1. The V and J ends lost 3 bases and 7 bases, in that order; junction bases with no gene match: 9. The CDR3 runs to 14 residues. Germline V gene lookup returns CDR1 KGHSH and CDR2 LQKENI.